The entry below gives a single T cell receptor beta chain sequence along with its context. The target of this receptor is not known. Base qualities are not recorded, but no much larger clone differs from it by a single base. Libraries were made using the immunoSEQ multiplex PCR assay. For the multiplex PCR, a mixture combining 60 forward primers for TCR Vbeta segments and 13 reverse primers for TCR Jbeta segments was used. Amplification of the CDR3 region of rearranged TCR beta genes was performed with a multiplex PCR assay on genomic DNA. Amplified TCR beta libraries were sequenced as 87-base-pair reads on the Illumina HiSeq System. On the authors' methods: Across the 600 to 700 repertoires, a later analysis counted some 80 million unique TCR beta chains, some 11 million of which were shared by at least two donors. Raw reads were error-corrected and collapsed into unique sequences with a nearest-neighbor algorithm that merged closely related sequences to remove PCR and sequencing errors. CDR3 sequences were aligned to IMGT reference sequences to assign V, D and J gene segments. For a sequence to be retained, a match of at least six nucleotides was required to both a V gene segment and a J gene segment. A rearrangement was called productive if the CDR3 had no stop codons and remained in frame with V and J, and every other rearrangement was called non-productive. Following IMGT convention, CDR3 was defined as the stretch from the second conserved V-encoded cysteine up to the conserved J-encoded phenylalanine. In an earlier analysis of some 550 of the donors, sequences lacking an unambiguous match to a single V gene segment were excluded. In an earlier analysis of roughly 500 of the donors, V segments were called functional above 56.7% productive rearrangements and were called segregating when the between-donor standard deviation exceeded 5%. A statistical classification framework was built to diagnose cytomegalovirus status from the catalog of TCR beta chain sequences. In a later analysis, TCR nucleotide sequences were compared against IMGT/GENE-DB human TR gene sequences so that V and J genes could be assigned. In a later analysis, CDR3 sequences and most-parsimonious VDJ recombination scenarios were assigned using the TCRdist pipeline. In a later analysis, each TCR beta chain was defined by its CDR3 amino acid sequence together with its V-gene family, and reads without a unique V-gene family were excluded. In a later analysis, 450 to 600 highly shared, low-generation-probability nucleotide sequences were removed to address suspected cross-contamination and a sequencing artifact. In a later analysis, a clonal expansion index was calculated for each public chain from normalized within-repertoire ranks of inferred template counts. In a later analysis, generation probabilities were computed with a VDJ recombination model fitted to out-of-frame rearrangements, and the resulting probabilities were checked against IGoR. In a later analysis, hypergeometric tests were used to score TCR-TCR, TCR-HLA and TCR-CMV co-occurrence, with a repertoire-size bias correction applied to TCR pairs. A later analysis estimated false discovery rates by permuting HLA or CMV assignments 20 times. In a later analysis, co-occurring TCRs were grouped using DBSCAN, and TCRdist sequence similarity was added for clustering within HLA-allele-positive subsets. Repertoires with fewer than 30,000 or more than 120,000 public chains were left out of co-occurrence clustering, as were five repertoires with anomalous nucleotide sharing. The immuneACCESS repertoire file appears here via TCRdb, limited to in-frame rearrangements. These files lack a portion of the clones; in checked studies, under half of the deficit traces to unresolved V genes, and the cause of the others is not known. V, J and clone size were drawn from that table, and D and trimming were deduced from the DNA. The sample table holds under 150,000 clones, of which about three quarters were seen once. The top ten clones comprise under 5.5% of the sample.

In total, about 650 healthy bone marrow donors made up the cohort. Cohort members were all nominally healthy when sampled, although unrecorded immune exposures were likely present. The donor was CMV seropositive and was included in the group of 250 to 350 seropositive cohort members. A peripheral blood sample was provided by each donor, and peripheral blood mononuclear cells were used for TCR beta sequencing. Genomic DNA was extracted from the blood cell samples with the Qiagen DNeasy Blood Extraction Kit. These data are taken from a study of cytomegalovirus exposure and HLA in healthy donors (dated by TCRdb to the late 2010s). Study-level background: In an earlier analysis of 587 of the donors, 276 Gb of sequence data and 120 million or so unique TCR beta sequences from 150 million to 200 million T cells were reported. The study was designed to test whether signatures of past pathogen exposure could be identified by cataloging public T cell receptors. The later analysis used no new phenotypic data to find candidate immune exposures, relying instead on TCR beta sequences and their occurrence across donors. Typing coverage differed by locus: A, B, C, DRB1 and DQB1 were typed in roughly 629-640 donors, DQA1 in 522, DPA1 in approximately 610, and DPB1 in 400 to 480. Donor age, sex, ethnicity and CMV serostatus were collected together with the repertoire data. Both class I and class II loci were covered by HLA typing, at four-digit resolution. An earlier analysis of some 500 of the donors applied high-throughput TCR beta sequencing to assess whether each TCR beta V gene segment acted as functional or pseudogenic. Of the 398 genotyped donors, roughly 76% were placed in the genetic ancestry cluster associated with self-reported Caucasian donors. Using immunosequencing, the study profiled T cell repertoires from 500 to 800 subjects and related those repertoires to cytomegalovirus serostatus. Across some 400 genotyped donors of the cohort, an average of 235,054 unique TCR beta nucleotide sequences per donor were sequenced, and roughly 17% of those sequences were non-productive. All discovery cohort repertoires had been generated using a single sequencing platform. A later analysis re-examined previously published TCR beta repertoires from several hundred donors and added high-resolution HLA genotyping to investigate patterns of TCR occurrence. The study combined high-throughput TCR immunosequencing, statistical association of individual TCRs with disease status, and machine learning to predict cytomegalovirus infection status. About five DR-DQ haplotypes were treated as single units for association and clustering because of strong linkage in the cohort. Approximately 310 gigabases of sequencing data and about 92 million unique TCR sequences made up an early release that covered around 640 HLA-typed donors. A later genetic analysis took genome-wide SNP genotypes for about 65% of the roughly 670 donors and used that subset as a discovery cohort. Besides the first cohort of more than 650 subjects, a separate validation cohort made up of 120 different subjects was used.

V is cut by 2 bases and J by 6 bases, and the space between the germline ends is 14 bases. The CDR3 runs 15 amino acids, cysteine and phenylalanine included. Just the 45-base CDR3 DNA is kept, in frame starting at base 1. The germline V gene encodes CDR1 ENHRY and CDR2 SYGVKD. Results the study describes overall, beyond this receptor: In a later genetic analysis, a missense DCLRE1C variant was associated with V-gene and J-gene trimming of TCR beta chains, and the association was replicated in an independent cohort. According to a later analysis, most CMV-associated TCR beta chains appeared to be HLA-restricted, and the HLA associations seemed to be driven largely by CMV exposure. When HLA alleles, especially DR and DQ, strongly co-occurred, TCR associations were difficult to assign to individual alleles. A further reported finding was that TCR beta sequences accurately predicted the HLA-A and HLA-B alleles for most subjects in the first cohort. According to the authors, the approach could potentially be generalized to other disease states and immunological phenotypes. A cluster of highly shared sequence variants was judged likely to represent a technical artifact of the sequencing pipeline. According to a later analysis, parvovirus B19, influenza, CMV and Epstein-Barr virus appeared linked to several top co-occurrence clusters. Compared with equally common non-associated chains, HLA-associated TCR beta chains in a later analysis were more clonally expanded and had lower generation probabilities. In a later analysis, around 17,000 TCR beta sequences were associated with specific HLA alleles at a false discovery rate of 0.05. The presence/absence analyses assumed that sequencing depth was roughly uniform across donors, and that assumption may not be true. In a later analysis, the rate of TCR association differed among HLA loci, with DRB1 alleles having the most associated TCRs and HLA-C alleles having the fewest. Because HLA typing was missing for some donors at each locus, association tests included only the typed subset. Across donors, most TCR sequences were observed very rarely, whereas some public TCRs were present in many individuals. Immune exposure information for the cohort was limited to CMV serostatus. Linkage disequilibrium might explain the correlated functional status among segregating V segments, but an unknown experimental factor could not be excluded. An earlier analysis of around 600 of the donors showed that most TCR beta V segments appeared in productive rearrangements either about 87% or about 30% of the time, which broadly matched IMGT annotations. Because counts were too low, roughly 16 rarely observed V segments, including chromosome 9 orphons, were excluded from the earlier analysis of 587 of the donors. A total of 150 to 200 TCR beta chains were listed by the study as associated with cytomegalovirus. A few of the identified cytomegalovirus-associated TCR beta chains were confirmed in vitro to be specific for cytomegalovirus antigens. The 87-base-pair reads could not distinguish some IMGT-functional V segments, including TRBV6-2 and TRBV6-3, so those segments were excluded. The classifier was reported to diagnose cytomegalovirus status with high specificity and sensitivity in both the original cohort and the validation cohort. A later genetic analysis reported fewer N-insertions in productive TCRs among donors in an Asian-associated ancestry cluster than the roughly 700-donor mean. In this cohort, only TCR beta chains were sequenced, and detectable features were limited by the absence of alpha or paired-chain data.

Rearrangement joined TRBV10-3 to TRBJ1-5; the D gene assignment is ambiguous. Sequencing was performed on PBMCs. This sequence originates from a man aged 45-65 years in good health and CMV-seropositive. The sequence in DNA is TGTGCCATCAGTGAGCGAGGGATGGCGGGTCAGCCCCAGCATTTT. Its protein reads: CAISERGMAGQPQHF.